Below, one TCR beta chain is given with its context. This CDR3 has 11 amino acids. The V and J ends lost 2 bases and 8 bases respectively, with 5 bases between them. The germline V gene has CDR1 SGDLS and CDR2 YYNGEE. This entry belongs to a study of OX40 agonist ivuxolimab in advanced cancers. Measured with immunoSEQ multiplex PCR; TCRdb has only the in-frame clones, and not every one. The table records roughly 63,000 clones, 75% to 90% of them present only once. The TCR originated in an adult with an advanced solid tumor such as melanoma, head and neck, liver or kidney cancer. V and J are TRBV9 and TRBJ2-1; D is undetermined. The sequencing here drew on CD4+ or CD8+ T cells sorted from blood, taken in a trial of the OX40 agonist ivuxolimab. This chain's CDR3 is CASSVSDEQFF. The DNA of the CDR3 is TGTGCCAGCAGCGTTTCGGATGAGCAGTTCTTC.